This T cell receptor (beta chain) was captured in a study of cytomegalovirus exposure and HLA in healthy donors. Across the whole study: From donors who were HLA-typed, an early data release held 65 million to 85 million unique TCRs. Study-level results: What was likely a sequencing artifact was a cluster of highly shared sequence variants. Looking again later, the authors saw that most CMV-associated TCR beta chains seemed HLA-restricted. Association of a missense DCLRE1C variant with TCR beta V- and J-gene trimming was reported in a later analysis.

As to this clone: The antigen is undetermined.

PCR primers comprised 60 Vbeta and 13 Jbeta primers. Sequencing used immunoSEQ multiplex PCR; TCRdb keeps in-frame clones, though not all of them. The sample contains more than 150,000 clones, around three quarters of which appear only once. The CDR3 runs 13 residues. CDR1 and CDR2 (germline): SEHNR, FQNEAQ (reference sequence). V was shortened by 5 bases and J by 4 bases, with 10 bases between the two germline ends. The sequence derives from a man aged 35-49 years in good health and CMV-seronegative. Material for sequencing was PBMCs. The chain uses TRBV7-9 and TRBJ2-3, with a tentative D call TRBD2 (6 bases). The CDR3 is CASSTGSPDTQYF. DNA of the CDR3: TGTGCCAGCAGCACCGGGAGTCCAGATACGCAGTATTTT.